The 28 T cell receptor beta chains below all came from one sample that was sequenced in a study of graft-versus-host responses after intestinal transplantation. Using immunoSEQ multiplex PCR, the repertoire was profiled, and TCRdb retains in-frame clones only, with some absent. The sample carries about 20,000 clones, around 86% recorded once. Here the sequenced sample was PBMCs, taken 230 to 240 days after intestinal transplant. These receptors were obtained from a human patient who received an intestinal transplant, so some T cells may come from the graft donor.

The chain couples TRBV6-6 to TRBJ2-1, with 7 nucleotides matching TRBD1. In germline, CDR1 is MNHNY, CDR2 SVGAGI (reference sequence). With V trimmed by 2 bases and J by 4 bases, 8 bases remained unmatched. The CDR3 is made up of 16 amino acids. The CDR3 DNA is TGTGCCAGCAGTTACCTAGGGGGCCCCCCTTACAATGAGCAGTTCTTC. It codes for CASSYLGGPPYNEQFF.

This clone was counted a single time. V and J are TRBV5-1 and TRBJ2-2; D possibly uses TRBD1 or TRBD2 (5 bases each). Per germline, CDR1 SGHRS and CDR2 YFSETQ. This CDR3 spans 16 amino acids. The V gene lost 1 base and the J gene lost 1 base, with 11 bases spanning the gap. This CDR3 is CASSLFGAENTGELFF. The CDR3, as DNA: TGCGCCAGCAGCTTGTTCGGGGCGGAGAACACCGGGGAGCTGTTTTTT.

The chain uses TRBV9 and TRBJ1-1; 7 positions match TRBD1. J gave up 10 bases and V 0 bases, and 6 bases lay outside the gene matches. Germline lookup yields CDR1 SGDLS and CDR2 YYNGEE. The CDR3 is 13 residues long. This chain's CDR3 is CASSVVLGGPAFF. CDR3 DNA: TGTGCCAGCAGCGTAGTTTTAGGGGGCCCAGCTTTCTTT.

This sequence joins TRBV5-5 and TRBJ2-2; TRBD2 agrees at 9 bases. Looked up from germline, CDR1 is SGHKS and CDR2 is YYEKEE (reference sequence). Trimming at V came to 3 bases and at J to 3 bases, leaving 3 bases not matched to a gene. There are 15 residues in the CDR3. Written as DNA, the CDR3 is TGTGCCAGCAGCTCCCAGCGGGGGGACACCGGGGAGCTGTTTTTT. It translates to CASSSQRGDTGELFF.

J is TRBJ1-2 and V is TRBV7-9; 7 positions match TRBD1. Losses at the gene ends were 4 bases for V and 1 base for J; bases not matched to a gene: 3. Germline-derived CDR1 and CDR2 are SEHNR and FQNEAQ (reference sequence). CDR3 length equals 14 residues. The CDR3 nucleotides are TGTGCCAGCAGCTCTACAGGGGTTAACTATGGCTACACCTTC. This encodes CASSSTGVNYGYTF.

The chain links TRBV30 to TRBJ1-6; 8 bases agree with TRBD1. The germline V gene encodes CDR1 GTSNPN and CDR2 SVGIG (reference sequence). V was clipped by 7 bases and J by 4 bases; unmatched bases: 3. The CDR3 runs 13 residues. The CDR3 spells CALGQDYNSPLHF. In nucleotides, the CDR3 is TGTGCCTTGGGACAGGATTATAATTCACCCCTCCACTTT.

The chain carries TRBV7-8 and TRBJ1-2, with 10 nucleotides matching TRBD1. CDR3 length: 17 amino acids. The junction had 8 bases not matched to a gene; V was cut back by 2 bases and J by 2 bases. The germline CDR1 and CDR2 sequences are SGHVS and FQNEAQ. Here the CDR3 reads CASSLRPGDRGNYGYTF. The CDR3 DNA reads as TGTGCCAGCAGCTTACGACCGGGGGACAGGGGCAACTATGGCTACACCTTC. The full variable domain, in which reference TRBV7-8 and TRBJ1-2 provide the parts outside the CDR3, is GAGVSQSPRYKVAKRGQDVALRCDPISGHVSLFWYQQALGQGPEFLTYFQNEAQLDKSGLPSDRFFAERPEGSVSTLKIQRTQQEDSAVYLCASSLRPGDRGNYGYTFGSGTRLTVV.

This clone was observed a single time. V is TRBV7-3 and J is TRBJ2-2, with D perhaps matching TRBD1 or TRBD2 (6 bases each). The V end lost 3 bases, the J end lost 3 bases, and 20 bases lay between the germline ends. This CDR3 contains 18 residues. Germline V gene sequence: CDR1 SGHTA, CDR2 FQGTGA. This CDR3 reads CASSFPQVEGEDTGELFF. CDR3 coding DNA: TGTGCCAGCAGCTTTCCCCAGGTGGAGGGGGAGGACACCGGGGAGCTGTTTTTT.

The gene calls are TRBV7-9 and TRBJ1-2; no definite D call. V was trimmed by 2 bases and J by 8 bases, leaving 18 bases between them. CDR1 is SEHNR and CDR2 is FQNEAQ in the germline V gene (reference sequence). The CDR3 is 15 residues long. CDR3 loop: CASSLFGDAGLGYTF. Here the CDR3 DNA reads TGTGCCAGCAGCTTATTCGGCGACGCGGGTTTGGGCTACACCTTC.

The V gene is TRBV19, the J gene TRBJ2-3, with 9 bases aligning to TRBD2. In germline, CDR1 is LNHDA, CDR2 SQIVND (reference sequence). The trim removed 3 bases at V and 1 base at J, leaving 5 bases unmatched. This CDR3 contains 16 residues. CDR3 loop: CASSILLAGGTDTQYF. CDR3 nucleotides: TGTGCCAGTAGTATTTTGTTAGCGGGGGGCACAGATACGCAGTATTTT. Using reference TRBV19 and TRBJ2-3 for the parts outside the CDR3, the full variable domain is DGGITQSPKYLFRKEGQNVTLSCEQNLNHDAMYWYRQDPGQGLRLIYYSQIVNDFQKGDIAEGYSVSREKKESFPLTVTSAQKNPTAFYLCASSILLAGGTDTQYFGPGTRLTVL.

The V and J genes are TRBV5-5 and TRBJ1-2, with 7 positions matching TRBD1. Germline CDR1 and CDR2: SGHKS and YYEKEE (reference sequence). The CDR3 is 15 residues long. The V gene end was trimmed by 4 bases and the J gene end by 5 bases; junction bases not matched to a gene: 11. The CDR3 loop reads CASSSDRDVYYGYTF. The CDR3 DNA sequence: TGTGCCAGCAGCAGTGACAGGGATGTCTATTATGGCTACACCTTC.

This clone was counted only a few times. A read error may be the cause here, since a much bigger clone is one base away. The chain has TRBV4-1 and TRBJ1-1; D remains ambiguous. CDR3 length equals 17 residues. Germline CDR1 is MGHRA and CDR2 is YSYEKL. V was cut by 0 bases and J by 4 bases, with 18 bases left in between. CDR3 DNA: TGCGCCAGCAGCCAAGACCCCCTCATGGTCATGGCCACTGAAGCTTTCTTT. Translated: CASSQDPLMVMATEAFF.

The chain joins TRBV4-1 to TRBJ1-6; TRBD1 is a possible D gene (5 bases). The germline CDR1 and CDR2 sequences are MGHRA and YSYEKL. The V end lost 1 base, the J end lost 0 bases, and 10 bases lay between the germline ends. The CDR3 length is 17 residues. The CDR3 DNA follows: TGCGCCAGCAGCCAAGTACCAGGGAGCTCCTATAATTCACCCCTCCACTTT. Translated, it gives CASSQVPGSSYNSPLHF.

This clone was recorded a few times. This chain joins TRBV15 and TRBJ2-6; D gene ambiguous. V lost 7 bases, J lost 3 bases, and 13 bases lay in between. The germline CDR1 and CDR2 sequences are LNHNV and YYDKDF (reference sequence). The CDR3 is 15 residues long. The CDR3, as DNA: TGTGCCACCACCGGGTTCAACGGTGGGGCCAACGTCCTGACTTTC. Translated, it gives CATTGFNGGANVLTF.

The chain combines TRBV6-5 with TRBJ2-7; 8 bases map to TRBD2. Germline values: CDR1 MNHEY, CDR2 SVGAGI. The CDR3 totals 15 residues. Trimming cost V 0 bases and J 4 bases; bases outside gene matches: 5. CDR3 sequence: CASSYSNGGAYEQYF. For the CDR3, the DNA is TGTGCCAGCAGTTACTCTAACGGGGGGGCTTACGAGCAGTACTTC.

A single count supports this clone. CDR3 DNA sequence: TGTGCCAGCAGTGAAAACACGTTTGGGCGCGAGCAGTACTTC. The encoded protein is CASSENTFGREQYF. The chain recombines TRBV6-1 with TRBJ2-7; D remains ambiguous. Between the trimmed V and J ends, which lost 2 bases and 6 bases, there was a span of 14 bases. Germline V gives CDR1 MNHNS, CDR2 SASEGT. This CDR3 spans 14 amino acids.

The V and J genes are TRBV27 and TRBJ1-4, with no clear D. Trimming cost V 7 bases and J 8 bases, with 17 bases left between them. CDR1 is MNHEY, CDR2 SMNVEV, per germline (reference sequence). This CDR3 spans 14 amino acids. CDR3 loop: CASMSLGDWEKLFF. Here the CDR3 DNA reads TGTGCCAGCATGAGTCTCGGCGATTGGGAAAAACTGTTTTTT.

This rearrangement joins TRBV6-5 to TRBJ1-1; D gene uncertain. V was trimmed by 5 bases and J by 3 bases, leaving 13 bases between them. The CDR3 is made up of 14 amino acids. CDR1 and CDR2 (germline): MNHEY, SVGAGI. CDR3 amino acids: CASSPRRFDTEAFF. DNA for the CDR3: TGTGCCAGCAGTCCCCGGCGATTTGACACTGAAGCTTTCTTT.

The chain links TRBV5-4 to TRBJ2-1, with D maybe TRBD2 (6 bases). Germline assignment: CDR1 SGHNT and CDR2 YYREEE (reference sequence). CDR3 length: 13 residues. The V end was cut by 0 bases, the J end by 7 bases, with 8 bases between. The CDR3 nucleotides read TGTGCCAGCAGCTTGGCCGGGAGTAATGAGCAGTTCTTC. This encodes CASSLAGSNEQFF. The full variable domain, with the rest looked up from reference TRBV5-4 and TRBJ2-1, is ETGVTQSPTHLIKTRGQQVTLRCSSQSGHNTVSWYQQALGQGPQFIFQYYREEENGRGNFPPRFSGLQFPNYSSELNVNALELDDSALYLCASSLAGSNEQFFGPGTRLTVL.

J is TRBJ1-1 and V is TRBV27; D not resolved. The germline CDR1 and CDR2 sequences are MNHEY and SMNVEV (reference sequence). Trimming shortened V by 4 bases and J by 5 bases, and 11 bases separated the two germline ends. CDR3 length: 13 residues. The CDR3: CASSWRYATEAFF. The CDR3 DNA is TGTGCCAGCAGTTGGAGGTACGCGACTGAAGCTTTCTTT.

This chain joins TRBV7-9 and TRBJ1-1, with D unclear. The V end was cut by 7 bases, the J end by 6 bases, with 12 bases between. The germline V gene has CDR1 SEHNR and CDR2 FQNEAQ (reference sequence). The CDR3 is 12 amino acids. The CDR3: CASNSEEAEAFF. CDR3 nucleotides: TGTGCCAGCAACTCGGAGGAGGCTGAAGCTTTCTTT.

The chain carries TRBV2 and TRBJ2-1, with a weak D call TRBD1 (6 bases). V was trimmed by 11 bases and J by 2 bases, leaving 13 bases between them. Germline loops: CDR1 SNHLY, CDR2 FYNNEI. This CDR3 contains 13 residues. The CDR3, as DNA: TGTGCCCGCCGCAGGGGCACCTACAATGAGCAGTTCTTC. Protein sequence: CARRRGTYNEQFF.

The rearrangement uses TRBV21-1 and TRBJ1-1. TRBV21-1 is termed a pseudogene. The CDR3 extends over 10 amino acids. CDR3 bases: TGTGCCAGCAGCAAGACTGAAGCTTTCTTT. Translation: CASSKTEAFF.

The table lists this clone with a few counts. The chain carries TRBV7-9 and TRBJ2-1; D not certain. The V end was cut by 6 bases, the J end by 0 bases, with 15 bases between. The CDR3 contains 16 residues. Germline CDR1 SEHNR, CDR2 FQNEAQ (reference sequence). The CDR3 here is CASSSSGTSSYNEQFF. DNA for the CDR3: TGTGCCAGCAGTTCCTCAGGAACATCCTCCTACAATGAGCAGTTCTTC.

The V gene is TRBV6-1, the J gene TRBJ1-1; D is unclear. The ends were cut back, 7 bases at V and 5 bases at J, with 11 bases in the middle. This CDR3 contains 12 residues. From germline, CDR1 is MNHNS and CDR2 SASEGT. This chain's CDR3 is CASTKRETEAFF. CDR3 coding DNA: TGTGCCAGCACCAAAAGGGAAACTGAAGCTTTCTTT.

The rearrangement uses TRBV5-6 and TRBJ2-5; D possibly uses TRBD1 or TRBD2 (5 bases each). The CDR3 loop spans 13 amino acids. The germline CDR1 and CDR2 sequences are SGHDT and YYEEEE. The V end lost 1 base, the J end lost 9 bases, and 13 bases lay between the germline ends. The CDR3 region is CASSLYVRGAQYF. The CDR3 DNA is TGTGCCAGCAGCTTGTACGTTAGGGGAGCCCAGTACTTC.

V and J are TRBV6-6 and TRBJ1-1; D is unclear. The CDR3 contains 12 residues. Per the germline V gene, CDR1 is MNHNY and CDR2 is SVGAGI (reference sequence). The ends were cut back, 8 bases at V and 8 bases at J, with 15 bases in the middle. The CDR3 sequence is CASSNSKREAFF. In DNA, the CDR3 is TGTGCCAGCTCGAACAGTAAACGCGAAGCTTTCTTT.

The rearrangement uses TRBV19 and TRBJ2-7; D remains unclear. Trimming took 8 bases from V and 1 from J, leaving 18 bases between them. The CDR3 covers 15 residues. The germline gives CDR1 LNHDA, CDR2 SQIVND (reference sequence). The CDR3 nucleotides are TGTGCCAGTGCACCGACCGAGACGGCATCCTACGAGCAGTACTTC. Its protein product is CASAPTETASYEQYF.